This TCR beta chain is drawn from a study of blood T cell repertoires in COVID-19. Study in general: Sources were T cells, B-cell-depleted T cells, or PBMCs; the material itself was cDNA or gDNA.

TCRdb keeps only in-frame clones here, not all; method: immunoSEQ multiplex PCR. This sample has about 48,000 clones, with approximately 83% found just once. Germline V gene data show CDR1 as MDHEN and CDR2 as SYDVKM. Trimming removed 6 bases from V and 6 bases from J, with 15 bases in between. The CDR3 totals 13 residues. This sequence was found in a human donor in a cohort sampled during active COVID-19. The donor label of this sample is uncertain. The sequencing sample was made of peripheral blood. The chain recombines TRBV28 with TRBJ2-7, with a weak D call TRBD2 (5 bases). CDR3 sequence: CASRMDSGVEQYF. Here the CDR3 DNA reads TGTGCCAGCAGGATGGACTCCGGGGTCGAGCAGTACTTC.